Only a few counts were recorded for the clone carrying this T cell receptor beta chain. The sample originates from a study of early T cells in non-severe SARS-CoV-2 infection. The CDR3 totals 14 residues. Germline CDR1 reads MNHEY; CDR2 reads SMNVEV (reference sequence). V shed 3 bases and J shed 2 bases, with 11 bases lying between them. MiXCR was run by TCRdb on the 5' RACE reads, yielding one entry per CDR3 protein. Of about 92,000 distinct CDR3 sequences in the sample, 16% were seen once. Material: whole blood. The sequence derives from an adult who was a healthcare worker with PCR-confirmed SARS-CoV-2 infection or an uninfected control (not recorded which). The chain is built from TRBV27 and TRBJ2-7; possibly TRBD1 for D (6 bases). Here the CDR3 DNA reads TGTGCCAGCAGTTTCACCCCAGGGGCCTACGAGCAGTACTTC. Encoded protein: CASSFTPGAYEQYF.